This T cell receptor (beta chain) was obtained from a study of metastatic and nonmetastatic thyroid tumors (dated by TCRdb to 2019 to 2021). Some background on the complete study: Repertoires from peripheral blood and from tumor or nodule tissue samples of malignant and benign thyroid patients were compared.

General study outcomes and caveats: In both blood and tumor samples, malignant tumors were reported to have significantly higher TCR beta diversity than benign nodules.

Notes on this clone: There is no known antigen for this receptor. Base quality data are lacking; no much larger clone is found one base away.

Per the germline V gene, SGHTA is the CDR1 and FQGTGA is the CDR2. Germline trimming amounts to 7 bases on V and 4 bases on J, with 7 as the count of junction bases outside the gene matches. Spanning cysteine to phenylalanine, the CDR3 consists of 16 amino acids. Just the 48-base CDR3 DNA is kept, in frame starting at base 1. None of the patients had been given any treatment before thyroid surgery. The study retrospectively analysed patient clinical samples collected from about 2012 to 2019 using T-cell receptor beta sequencing. The library was generated by PCR. Sequencer: Illumina HiSeq 4000. High-throughput sequencing was used to profile the TCR beta-chain CDR3 region of each patient. Per the source publication's procedure: CDR3 differences across clinicopathological groups were used to build a classifier for discriminating distant-metastatic papillary thyroid cancer patients. To measure repertoire diversity the researchers used the Shannon index, while the Morisita-Horn index served to gauge how similar the tumor and blood repertoires were. Using fastp trimming at Q25 and MiXCR clonotype assembly, TCRdb reanalyzed the public sequencing data and kept in-frame beta chains. The V and J calls here are based on TCRdb, not the publication. In all, the sample holds some 42,000 clones, and about 26% of those were seen once. Clones ranked in the top ten supply approximately 11% of the sample.

The clonotype originates from a male donor with papillary thyroid cancer or a benign thyroid nodule (not recorded which). Some clones in this sample may be carry-over from other donors' samples. What was sequenced was blood. This chain is built from TRBV7-3 and TRBJ2-3, with 14 bases aligning to TRBD2. Read as DNA, the sequence is TGTGCCAGCATTGTGGGACTAGCGGGAGTTGCAGATACGCAGTATTTT. It specifies CASIVGLAGVADTQYF.